Following are 32 T cell receptor beta chains from one sample sequenced in a study of siplizumab effects on memory and regulatory T cells. The data were produced by immunoSEQ multiplex PCR, yet TCRdb's version contains in-frame clones alone and is incomplete. Of about 100,000 clones in the sample, approximately 94% are singletons; the top ten hold approximately 1.5%. The sample was non-Treg CD4+ T cells sorted from blood. These TCRs come from a human donor in good health.

The J gene is TRBJ2-7, the V gene TRBV29-1; possible D gene TRBD2, 5 bases. CDR3 length equals 12 residues. The V gene lost 3 bases and the J gene lost 2 bases, with 8 bases spanning the gap. Per the germline V gene, CDR1 is SQVTM and CDR2 is ANQGSEA. The CDR3 region has the DNA TGCAGCGTTGAGGACGGGACCTACGAGCAGTACTTC. Protein sequence: CSVEDGTYEQYF.

The chain has TRBV5-4 and TRBJ1-2, with a possible D match to TRBD1 (5 bases). V was pared by 6 bases and J by 4 bases, with 22 bases between. The CDR3 is 16 residues long. The V gene's germline CDR1 is SGHNT and CDR2 YYREEE (reference sequence). This CDR3 reads CASIEGGTGGAYGYTF. CDR3 in DNA: TGTGCCAGCATCGAGGGCGGTACGGGAGGGGCCTATGGCTACACCTTC.

The chain recombines TRBV11-2 with TRBJ1-1, with D unresolved. The CDR3 totals 12 residues. CDR1 is SGHAT, CDR2 FQNNGV, per germline. Between the trimmed V and J ends, which lost 5 bases and 4 bases, there was a span of 8 bases. The CDR3 bases are TGTGCCAGCAGCGTCCCTCTCACTGAAGCTTTCTTT. Its translation is CASSVPLTEAFF.

The V gene is TRBV5-6, the J gene TRBJ1-5; D unresolved. The germline V gene has CDR1 SGHDT and CDR2 YYEEEE. Trimming took 6 bases from V and 0 from J, leaving 10 bases between them. There are 14 residues in the CDR3. CDR3 in amino acids: CASTSGSSNQPQHF. DNA for the CDR3: TGTGCCAGCACGTCGGGCAGTAGCAATCAGCCCCAGCATTTT.

This clone was recorded only once. The chain couples TRBV11-3 to TRBJ2-6; the match to TRBD1 covers 7 bases. CDR1 is SGHNT, CDR2 YENEEA, per germline. The J segment lost 2 bases and the V segment lost 8 bases, leaving 6 bases of the junction unmatched. CDR3 length equals 15 residues. The CDR3 DNA reads as TGTGCCAGCTCTCCGACAGGGACTGGGGCCAACGTCCTGACTTTC. It specifies CASSPTGTGANVLTF.

The V and J genes are TRBV6-5 and TRBJ2-7, with unresolved D. The CDR3 has 15 amino acids. V lost 0 bases, J lost 3 bases, and 12 bases lay in between. Per germline, CDR1 MNHEY and CDR2 SVGAGI. CDR3 region: CASSYSNIAGYEQYF. CDR3 sequence (DNA): TGTGCCAGCAGTTACTCGAATATTGCTGGCTACGAGCAGTACTTC.

The rearrangement links TRBV30 to TRBJ2-5; D possibly matches TRBD1 or TRBD2 (5 bases each). Trimming took off 1 base at V and 5 bases at J, with 17 bases between the two ends. Germline CDR1 GTSNPN, CDR2 SVGIG (reference sequence). The CDR3 length is 15 residues. The CDR3 loop is CAWSASGPWGETQYF. The CDR3 nucleotides are TGTGCCTGGAGTGCGTCGGGACCTTGGGGGGAGACCCAGTACTTC.

The chain carries TRBV5-1 and TRBJ2-4, with a weak D call TRBD2 (5 bases). This CDR3 is built from 15 residues. Germline values: CDR1 SGHRS, CDR2 YFSETQ. V lost 4 bases and J lost 9, with 20 bases in between. The CDR3 nucleotides are TGCGCCAGCAGCCCCCCCGGGTCCCCGGAGGTCATTCAGTACTTC. Translating gives CASSPPGSPEVIQYF. Full variable domain (missing parts from reference TRBV5-1 and TRBJ2-4): KAGVTQTPRYLIKTRGQQVTLSCSPISGHRSVSWYQQTPGQGLQFLFEYFSETQRNKGNFPGRFSGRQFSNSRSEMNVSTLELGDSALYLCASSPPGSPEVIQYFGAGTRLSVL.

This sequence joins TRBV10-3 and TRBJ1-2, with 10 nucleotides matching TRBD1. This CDR3 is built from 15 residues. Per germline, CDR1 ENHRY and CDR2 SYGVKD. V was clipped by 4 bases and J by 8 bases; unmatched bases: 10. CDR3 in DNA: TGTGCCATCAGTGCTGGGGACAGGGGCGTCGGAGGCTACACCTTC. Protein: CAISAGDRGVGGYTF.

V usage is TRBV11-1 and J usage is TRBJ1-2, with D possibly matching TRBD1 (5 bases). V was trimmed by 3 bases and J by 8 bases, leaving 19 bases between them. CDR1 is SGHAT and CDR2 is FQDESV in the germline V gene (reference sequence). The CDR3 loop spans 15 amino acids. CDR3 residues: CASSFTSGARGGYTF. Written as DNA, the CDR3 is TGTGCCAGCAGCTTTACGTCCGGGGCGCGTGGAGGCTACACCTTC.

The rearrangement links TRBV5-1 to TRBJ2-1; D gene ambiguous. Trimming shortened V by 3 bases and J by 2 bases, and 9 bases separated the two germline ends. The CDR3 sequence is 14 residues long. Germline CDR1 is SGHRS and CDR2 is YFSETQ. Written as DNA, the CDR3 is TGCGCCAGCAGCTCGAGTCCGCCCTACAATGAGCAGTTCTTC. It yields the protein CASSSSPPYNEQFF.

This clone was detected once. V is TRBV7-9 and J is TRBJ2-1; 12 bases are shared with TRBD2. The CDR3 consists of 18 residues. CDR1 is SEHNR, CDR2 FQNEAQ, per germline (reference sequence). Losses at the gene ends were 1 base for V and 7 bases for J; bases not matched to a gene: 11. The CDR3 region is CASSLGPKTSGSKNEQFF. CDR3 nucleotides: TGTGCCAGCAGCTTAGGCCCAAAGACTAGCGGGAGTAAGAATGAGCAGTTCTTC. The whole variable domain, remainder taken from reference TRBV7-9 and TRBJ2-1, is DTGVSQNPRHKITKRGQNVTFRCDPISEHNRLYWYRQTLGQGPEFLTYFQNEAQLEKSRLLSDRFSAERPKGSFSTLEIQRTEQGDSAMYLCASSLGPKTSGSKNEQFFGPGTRLTVL.

The J gene is TRBJ2-5, the V gene TRBV5-6, with D maybe TRBD1 (6 bases). CDR3 size: 14 residues. Trimming pared 3 bases from V and 6 bases from J, leaving 15 bases between. CDR1 SGHDT and CDR2 YYEEEE come from the germline V gene. The CDR3 bases are TGTGCCAGCAGCTACCCCGGGACATTACAGACCCAGTACTTC. This encodes CASSYPGTLQTQYF.

The chain links TRBV9 to TRBJ2-7; D may be TRBD2 (5 bases). Germline-derived CDR1 and CDR2 are SGDLS and YYNGEE. CDR3 length: 14 amino acids. Trimming left V 1 base short and J 6 bases short, with 14 bases between. CDR3 amino acids: CASSVLAGETEQYF. CDR3 bases: TGTGCCAGCAGCGTATTGGCGGGTGAGACCGAGCAGTACTTC.

The J gene is TRBJ2-7, the V gene TRBV30, with TRBD2 matching over 9 bases. Trimming took 7 bases from V and 2 from J; bases not matched to a gene: 3. Per the germline V gene, CDR1 is GTSNPN and CDR2 is SVGIG (reference sequence). The CDR3 loop spans 12 amino acids. DNA for the CDR3: TGTGCCTTGGGACTAGCAACCTACGAGCAGTACTTC. Its translation is CALGLATYEQYF.

This rearrangement joins TRBV6-1 to TRBJ1-1; D unresolved. Trimming removed 6 bases from V and 3 bases from J, with 11 bases in between. The length of the CDR3 is 13 residues. The germline V gene encodes CDR1 MNHNS and CDR2 SASEGT. Here the CDR3 reads CASRYKVHTEAFF. The CDR3 nucleotides are TGTGCCAGCAGATACAAGGTCCACACTGAAGCTTTCTTT.

The chain has TRBV7-3 and TRBJ2-3; 10 bases map to TRBD2. With 5 bases clipped from V and 1 base from J, the junction kept 9 bases outside the gene matches. CDR1 SGHTA and CDR2 FQGTGA come from the germline V gene. The CDR3 is 17 amino acids. CDR3 sequence (DNA): TGTGCCAGCAGCCCCTATAGCGGGAGGACGGGCACAGATACGCAGTATTTT. Protein: CASSPYSGRTGTDTQYF.

V usage is TRBV27 and J usage is TRBJ2-7, with TRBD2 matching over 9 bases. This CDR3 region has 14 residues. Trimming removed 4 bases from V and 5 bases from J; junction bases left unmatched: 6. The germline CDR1 and CDR2 sequences are MNHEY and SMNVEV (reference sequence). The chain's CDR3 is CASSSLGLANEQYF. The CDR3 DNA sequence: TGTGCCAGCAGTTCCCTGGGACTAGCTAACGAGCAGTACTTC.

This rearrangement joins TRBV4-1 to TRBJ2-2; 8 bases align to TRBD1. Germline V lookup: CDR1 MGHRA, CDR2 YSYEKL. V was clipped by 0 bases and J by 7 bases; unmatched bases: 13. CDR3 size: 18 residues. The CDR3 region has the DNA TGCGCCAGCAGCCAAGATGAGTCGTTGCAGGGGGCCCGCGGGGAGCTGTTTTTT. Amino acids: CASSQDESLQGARGELFF.

The genes are TRBV14 and TRBJ2-2, with no clear D. Germline V lookup: CDR1 SGHDN, CDR2 FVKESK. The length of the CDR3 is 13 residues. Trimming took off 2 bases at V and 6 bases at J, with 7 bases between the two ends. CDR3 DNA sequence: TGTGCCAGCAGCCAATTATTGGCCGGGGAGCTGTTTTTT. Amino acid sequence: CASSQLLAGELFF. Together with reference TRBV14 and TRBJ2-2, the CDR3 gives the full variable domain: EAGVTQFPSHSVIEKGQTVTLRCDPISGHDNLYWYRRVMGKEIKFLLHFVKESKQDESGMPNNRFLAERTGGTYSTLKVQPAELEDSGVYFCASSQLLAGELFFGEGSRLTVL.

V is TRBV5-6 and J is TRBJ2-5; 7 bases match TRBD1. The CDR3 extends over 13 amino acids. Germline values: CDR1 SGHDT, CDR2 YYEEEE. V trimming: 3 bases; J trimming: 3 bases; junction bases outside the gene matches: 2. CDR3: CASSWGTEETQYF. CDR3 nucleotides: TGTGCCAGCAGCTGGGGGACAGAAGAGACCCAGTACTTC.

The chain uses TRBV29-1 and TRBJ1-1; D not certain. V lost 4 bases to trimming and J lost 1 base, with 13 bases between them. Looked up from germline, CDR1 is SQVTM and CDR2 is ANQGSEA. This CDR3 has 14 amino acids. The CDR3 protein is CSVANSLENTEAFF. CDR3 in DNA: TGCAGCGTTGCTAATTCTCTTGAGAACACTGAAGCTTTCTTT.

This clone was recorded only once. The chain joins TRBV29-1 to TRBJ2-5, with D hard to call. V lost 1 base, J lost 4 bases, and 7 bases lay in between. CDR1 is SQVTM and CDR2 is ANQGSEA in the germline V gene. CDR3 length: 12 residues. Here the CDR3 reads CSVEVSAETQYF. In DNA form, the CDR3 reads TGCAGCGTTGAAGTCTCAGCAGAGACCCAGTACTTC.

The CDR3 loop reads CASSLSGGVSYTF. The CDR3 DNA reads TGTGCCAGCAGCTTATCAGGGGGGGTGAGCTACACCTTC. The rearrangement joins TRBV7-9 to TRBJ1-2, with 7 bases that match TRBD1. Unmatched junction bases numbered 6, after V lost 2 bases and J lost 9 bases. Germline-derived CDR1 and CDR2 are SEHNR and FQNEAQ (reference sequence). This CDR3 has 13 residues.

V gene TRBV7-9 combines with J gene TRBJ1-2; 9 nucleotides align to TRBD1. V lost 5 bases, J lost 1 base, and 5 bases stayed unmatched. The CDR3 has 15 residues. Germline V CDR1 and CDR2: SEHNR, FQNEAQ (reference sequence). The CDR3 DNA sequence: TGTGCCAGCAGCCTCGAGACAGGGGGTAACTATGGCTACACCTTC. It translates to CASSLETGGNYGYTF. The whole variable domain, filled in from reference TRBV7-9 and TRBJ1-2, reads DTGVSQNPRHKITKRGQNVTFRCDPISEHNRLYWYRQTLGQGPEFLTYFQNEAQLEKSRLLSDRFSAERPKGSFSTLEIQRTEQGDSAMYLCASSLETGGNYGYTFGSGTRLTVV.

J is TRBJ1-5 and V is TRBV7-2; D is unresolved. The length of the CDR3 is 15 residues. V dropped 1 base and J dropped 6 bases, with 13 bases sitting between them. Per germline, CDR1 SGHTA and CDR2 FQGNSA. The CDR3 DNA reads as TGTGCCAGCAGCTTAGAGGTTTACTGGCCTCAGCCCCAGCATTTT. This sequence encodes CASSLEVYWPQPQHF.

The chain joins TRBV7-9 to TRBJ1-1; D uncertain. Germline lookup yields CDR1 SEHNR and CDR2 FQNEAQ (reference sequence). The CDR3 contains 14 residues. Trimming cost V 1 base and J 1 base, with 7 bases left between them. CDR3 bases: TGTGCCAGCAGCTTAGTTGGCCAGAACACTGAAGCTTTCTTT. Protein: CASSLVGQNTEAFF.

CDR3 sequence: CSVEGWTGDFMNTEAFF. The CDR3 DNA sequence: TGCAGCGTTGAAGGCTGGACAGGGGACTTCATGAACACTGAAGCTTTCTTT. This chain connects TRBV29-1 to TRBJ1-1, with 9 bases matching TRBD1. The germline gives CDR1 SQVTM, CDR2 ANQGSEA. The CDR3 contains 17 residues. With V trimmed by 1 base and J by 0 bases, 9 bases remained unmatched.

This chain uses TRBV11-3 with TRBJ2-1; 7 positions agree with TRBD2. This CDR3 comprises 16 residues. With V trimmed by 0 bases and J by 4 bases, 6 bases remained unmatched. Germline CDR1 is SGHNT and CDR2 is YENEEA. The DNA of the CDR3 is TGTGCCAGCAGCTTAGACGGGATAGCGGGTTACAATGAGCAGTTCTTC. Translating it yields CASSLDGIAGYNEQFF.

In this sample, this clone turned up once. The chain uses TRBV5-5 and TRBJ1-4, with TRBD1 matching over 10 bases. J gave up 8 bases and V 4 bases, and 8 bases lay outside the gene matches. This CDR3 region has 15 residues. CDR1 and CDR2 from the germline V gene are SGHKS and YYEKEE (reference sequence). CDR3 amino acids: CASSNPTGGGEKLFF. The CDR3 coding sequence is TGTGCCAGCAGCAACCCGACAGGGGGCGGGGAAAAACTGTTTTTT. Filled out from reference TRBV5-5 and TRBJ1-4, the complete variable domain reads DAGVTQSPTHLIKTRGQQVTLRCSPISGHKSVSWYQQVLGQGPQFIFQYYEKEERGRGNFPDRFSARQFPNYSSELNVNALLLGDSALYLCASSNPTGGGEKLFFGSGTQLSVL.

DNA of the CDR3: TGTGCCAGCACCCGGGGGGTTGGTAACACTGAAGCTTTCTTT. This gives the protein CASTRGVGNTEAFF. V and J are TRBV5-6 and TRBJ1-1, with D possibly TRBD1 on 5 matching bases. This CDR3 has 14 residues. The germline V and J ends were trimmed by 6 bases and 2 bases, with 14 bases remaining between them. Germline V gene data show CDR1 as SGHDT and CDR2 as YYEEEE.

The V gene is TRBV6-1, the J gene TRBJ2-7; 7 nucleotides agree with TRBD2. Germline V CDR1 and CDR2: MNHNS, SASEGT. The J segment lost 6 bases and the V segment lost 6 bases, leaving 5 bases of the junction unmatched. CDR3 length: 12 residues. This CDR3 is CASSSGGFEQYF. The DNA of the CDR3 is TGTGCCAGCAGCTCGGGGGGTTTCGAGCAGTACTTC.